One and the same sample provided the 27 T cell receptor beta chains below, sequenced in a study of shared clonotypes between healthy human individuals (dated by TCRdb to 2018 to 2020). The library was produced with the immunoSEQ multiplex PCR assay. The source is immuneACCESS, and TCRdb retained only in-frame sequences with V and J called. Part of the clones is not carried over; for the studies checked, unresolved V genes explain less than half of this, and the remainder is unexplained. This sample lists around 83,000 clones; roughly three fifths were detected once. The top ten constitute around 50% of the sample. Sequenced material: memory CD8+ T cells sorted from blood. Interpreted using the paper, the cell subset or site label stands for: CD45RO+ cells pooled with CCR7-negative TemRA cells. Receptors were obtained from a young man in good health.

In this sample, this clone turned up once. The rearrangement links TRBV28 to TRBJ2-3; D could derive from TRBD1 or TRBD2 (5 bases each). The V gene lost 1 base and the J gene lost 4 bases, with 9 bases spanning the gap. Germline lookup yields CDR1 MDHEN and CDR2 SYDVKM. The CDR3 is 14 residues long. The CDR3 protein is CASSLYGAADTQYF. The DNA of the CDR3 is TGTGCCAGCAGTTTATACGGGGCAGCAGATACGCAGTATTTT. Filled out from reference TRBV28 and TRBJ2-3, the complete variable domain reads DVKVTQSSRYLVKRTGEKVFLECVQDMDHENMFWYRQDPGLGLRLIYFSYDVKMKEKGDIPEGYSVSREKKERFSLILESASTNQTSMYLCASSLYGAADTQYFGPGTRLTVL.

The V and J genes are TRBV12-2 and TRBJ1-5. TRBV12-2 is a known pseudogene. The CDR3 runs to 17 residues. The CDR3 DNA reads TGTGCAAGTCGCTTCGTACTAGAACCAGGGTCCAATCAGCCCCAGCATTTT. Protein: CASRFVLEPGSNQPQHF.

The chain is built from TRBV11-2 and TRBJ2-7; the D gene is possibly TRBD1 (6 bases). The CDR3 is 15 amino acids. Trimming stripped 5 bases from V and 4 bases from J, with 18 bases between. Germline V gives CDR1 SGHAT, CDR2 FQNNGV. CDR3 nucleotides: TGTGCCAGCAGCCATACCCCCACAGGGTTGTACGAGCAGTACTTC. It is translated as CASSHTPTGLYEQYF.

This rearrangement joins TRBV27 to TRBJ2-7; 7 bases match TRBD2. The length of the CDR3 is 13 residues. V lost 9 bases, J lost 1 base, and 6 bases stayed unmatched. The germline gives CDR1 MNHEY, CDR2 SMNVEV (reference sequence). The CDR3 spells CASGWRESYEQYF. Written as DNA, the CDR3 is TGTGCCAGTGGATGGCGGGAGTCCTACGAGCAGTACTTC.

This rearrangement joins TRBV29-1 to TRBJ2-5; weak D call: TRBD2 (6 bases). V shed 3 bases and J shed 1 base, with 15 bases lying between them. The V gene's germline CDR1 is SQVTM and CDR2 ANQGSEA. The CDR3 is 15 amino acids. CDR3 loop: CSVEVWVAVQETQYF. In DNA form, the CDR3 reads TGCAGCGTTGAGGTGTGGGTAGCGGTCCAAGAGACCCAGTACTTC.

The chain links TRBV23-1 to TRBJ2-1; 13 bases match TRBD2. TRBV23-1 is sorted into the ORF group, with uncertain function. The CDR3 sequence is 18 residues long. Germline trimming cut 4 bases from V and 7 bases from J; bases unmatched to any gene: 13. The CDR3 sequence: CASSLGTQLAGGQNEQFF. CDR3 nucleotide sequence: TGCGCCAGCAGTCTGGGTACTCAACTAGCGGGAGGGCAGAATGAGCAGTTCTTC.

The V gene is TRBV6-1, the J gene TRBJ2-5, with 7 nucleotides matching TRBD2. The CDR3 runs to 15 residues. V lost 6 bases to trimming and J lost 4 bases; unmatched junction nucleotides: 11. The V gene's germline CDR1 is MNHNS and CDR2 SASEGT. As DNA, the CDR3 is TGTGCCAGCAGGTTCCTCGGCGGGAGTAGAGAGACCCAGTACTTC. Translating it yields CASRFLGGSRETQYF.

This clone was counted ten times or more. The chain couples TRBV4-1 to TRBJ2-1; 7 positions match TRBD2. Germline loops: CDR1 MGHRA, CDR2 YSYEKL. The trim removed 0 bases at V and 0 bases at J, leaving 5 bases unmatched. There are 17 residues in the CDR3. The CDR3 region is CASSQDRSSGSYNEQFF. For the CDR3, the DNA is TGCGCCAGCAGCCAAGATAGGTCTAGCGGCTCCTACAATGAGCAGTTCTTC.

A note on this clone: The CDR3 does not close with the conserved phenylalanine or tryptophan, likely indicating a read error. This chain connects TRBV4-3 to TRBJ1-5; 9 bases fit TRBD1. Per germline, CDR1 LGHNA and CDR2 YSLEER. V was clipped by 3 bases and J by 3 bases; unmatched bases: 3. The CDR3 has 15 residues. The DNA for the CDR3 is TGCGCCAGCAGCCACGGGACAGGGAACAATCAGCCCCAGCATCTT. Translating it yields CASSHGTGNNQPQHL.

The chain recombines TRBV10-3 with TRBJ1-1, with D hard to call. The germline V gene has CDR1 ENHRY and CDR2 SYGVKD. Deletions cut 4 bases from V and 4 bases from J, with 13 bases between. CDR3 size: 14 residues. The DNA of the CDR3 is TGTGCCATCAGTGGGTGGGGAGCGGGCACTGAAGCTTTCTTT. This encodes CAISGWGAGTEAFF.

This clone was observed a handful of times. Since a much larger clone is just one base distant, this may be a read error. Other DNA sequences in this specimen translate into the identical CDR3. V is TRBV28 and J is TRBJ2-7; D remains ambiguous. The V gene's germline CDR1 is MDHEN and CDR2 SYDVKM. V lost 6 bases, J lost 1 base, and 7 bases lay in between. The CDR3 runs 12 residues. CDR3 DNA sequence: TGTGCCAGCAGCTCCGTTTCCTACGAGCAGTACTTC. It specifies CASSSVSYEQYF. The whole variable domain, filled in from reference TRBV28 and TRBJ2-7, reads DVKVTQSSRYLVKRTGEKVFLECVQDMDHENMFWYRQDPGLGLRLIYFSYDVKMKEKGDIPEGYSVSREKKERFSLILESASTNQTSMYLCASSSVSYEQYFGPGTRLTVT.

This clone came up a few times. The chain joins TRBV28 to TRBJ1-1; TRBD1 is a possible D gene (6 bases). The CDR3 runs to 15 residues. V gave up 6 bases and J gave up 3 bases, with 17 bases separating them. Germline V gives CDR1 MDHEN, CDR2 SYDVKM. CDR3 in DNA: TGTGCCAGCAGGGCCCCTGGGGGCTTTCACACTGAAGCTTTCTTT. It yields the protein CASRAPGGFHTEAFF.

The chain employs TRBV5-1 and TRBJ2-1; D might be TRBD2 (6 bases). V was cut by 0 bases and J by 5 bases, with 18 bases left in between. From germline, CDR1 is SGHRS and CDR2 YFSETQ. This CDR3 is 17 amino acids long. The CDR3 loop is CASSLGGGGIKNNEQFF. CDR3 coding DNA: TGCGCCAGCAGCTTGGGGGGAGGCGGCATAAAGAACAATGAGCAGTTCTTC.

CDR3 in DNA: TGCGCCAGCCGCGTTTTGGCCGGGGAGCTGTTTTTT. Residues: CASRVLAGELFF. The rearrangement links TRBV5-1 to TRBJ2-2; the D is unclear. V lost 7 bases and J lost 6, with 10 bases in between. The germline CDR1 and CDR2 sequences are SGHRS and YFSETQ. This CDR3 comprises 12 residues.

In this sample, this clone turned up a few times. This rearrangement joins TRBV11-2 to TRBJ1-4; D might be TRBD1 (5 bases). This CDR3 spans 14 amino acids. Germline V lookup: CDR1 SGHAT, CDR2 FQNNGV. Trimming shortened V by 2 bases and J by 6 bases, and 10 bases separated the two germline ends. As DNA, the CDR3 is TGTGCCAGCAGCTTAAGGGCAGGGTATGAAAAACTGTTTTTT. Translation gives CASSLRAGYEKLFF. Complete variable domain (other parts from reference TRBV11-2 and TRBJ1-4): EAGVAQSPRYKIIEKRQSVAFWCNPISGHATLYWYQQILGQGPKLLIQFQNNGVVDDSQLPKDRFSAERLKGVDSTLKIQPAKLEDSAVYLCASSLRAGYEKLFFGSGTQLSVL.

V is TRBV27 and J is TRBJ1-1; the match to TRBD1 covers 10 bases. Germline CDR1 MNHEY, CDR2 SMNVEV (reference sequence). With 5 bases clipped from V and 11 bases from J, the junction kept 8 bases outside the gene matches. The length of the CDR3 is 13 residues. CDR3 loop: CASSPSTGGRAFF. The CDR3 DNA reads as TGTGCCAGCAGTCCCTCGACAGGGGGCAGGGCTTTCTTT.

The table lists this clone with a few counts. J is TRBJ2-3 and V is TRBV29-1, with D unresolved. Looked up from germline, CDR1 is SQVTM and CDR2 is ANQGSEA. Trimming cost V 0 bases and J 2 bases, with 6 bases left between them. The CDR3 runs to 13 residues. CDR3 coding DNA: TGCAGCGTTGAAGATCGCTCCACAGATACGCAGTATTTT. It encodes CSVEDRSTDTQYF.

This clone occurred many times. The V call is TRBV15, the J call TRBJ2-1, with 13 bases fitting TRBD2. Germline V CDR1 and CDR2: LNHNV, YYDKDF (reference sequence). The CDR3 length is 17 residues. V was clipped by 5 bases and J by 8 bases; unmatched bases: 12. CDR3 sequence: CATSLHVGLAGMDEQFF. CDR3 nucleotide sequence: TGTGCCACCAGCCTCCATGTGGGACTAGCGGGAATGGATGAGCAGTTCTTC.

This clone was recorded at least ten times. This chain links TRBV11-1 with TRBJ2-2; D is undetermined. The germline V and J ends were trimmed by 1 base and 5 bases, with 8 bases remaining between them. The CDR3 extends over 14 amino acids. The germline gives CDR1 SGHAT, CDR2 FQDESV (reference sequence). CDR3 protein: CASSLGPVTGELFF. Written as DNA, the CDR3 is TGTGCCAGCAGCTTAGGTCCGGTTACCGGGGAGCTGTTTTTT. Full variable domain (missing parts from reference TRBV11-1 and TRBJ2-2): EAEVAQSPRYKITEKSQAVAFWCDPISGHATLYWYRQILGQGPELLVQFQDESVVDDSQLPKDRFSAERLKGVDSTLKIQPAELGDSAMYLCASSLGPVTGELFFGEGSRLTVL.

In this sample, this clone turned up a few times. The same CDR3 also results from other DNA sequences found in this sample. The chain links TRBV28 to TRBJ1-1, with unresolved D. The germline V gene has CDR1 MDHEN and CDR2 SYDVKM. CDR3 size: 12 residues. Trimming left V 3 bases short and J 3 bases short, with 5 bases between. The CDR3 nucleotides read TGTGCCAGCAGTTTTGGGTACACTGAAGCTTTCTTT. Its protein is CASSFGYTEAFF.

V and J are TRBV6-4 and TRBJ2-7; 7 bases map to TRBD2. The germline CDR1 and CDR2 sequences are MRHNA and SNTAGT. V lost 4 bases, J lost 4 bases, and 13 bases stayed unmatched. The CDR3 is made up of 16 amino acids. As DNA, the CDR3 is TGTGCCAGCAGTGCGAGGGACTACCTTTTCGGGTACGAGCAGTACTTC. It specifies CASSARDYLFGYEQYF.

The CDR3, as DNA: TGTGCCAGCAGTGAATTAACCCGACCGGATCAGCCCCAGCATTTT. This encodes CASSELTRPDQPQHF. J is TRBJ1-5 and V is TRBV6-1; D uncertain. V lost 2 bases to trimming and J lost 5 bases, with 13 bases between them. Germline loops: CDR1 MNHNS, CDR2 SASEGT. CDR3 length: 15 residues.

The rearrangement links TRBV6-5 to TRBJ2-7, with TRBD1 identical over 7 bases. This CDR3 comprises 15 residues. The trim removed 5 bases at V and 0 bases at J, leaving 7 bases unmatched. Per the germline V gene, CDR1 is MNHEY and CDR2 is SVGAGI. The CDR3 reads CASSARAGGSYEQYF. CDR3 sequence (DNA): TGTGCCAGCAGTGCCCGGGCAGGGGGCTCCTACGAGCAGTACTTC.

This clone was detected a few times. The CDR3 sequence is CASSLQGRRGGNEQFF. CDR3 in DNA: TGTGCCAGCAGTTTACAGGGGAGAAGGGGCGGGAATGAGCAGTTCTTC. This chain connects TRBV28 to TRBJ2-1, with D perhaps TRBD1 (6 bases). Per the germline V gene, CDR1 is MDHEN and CDR2 is SYDVKM. This CDR3 is 16 amino acids long. The V and J ends lost 2 bases and 7 bases respectively, with 18 bases between them.

The chain couples TRBV5-4 to TRBJ2-5; D may match TRBD1 or TRBD2 (5 bases each). In germline, CDR1 is SGHNT, CDR2 YYREEE (reference sequence). V was trimmed by 4 bases and J by 2 bases, leaving 18 bases between them. This CDR3 comprises 16 residues. In nucleotides, the CDR3 is TGTGCCAGCAGCCCCTCCGCCGGGACGGGGCAAGAGACCCAGTACTTC. Its protein is CASSPSAGTGQETQYF.

Of note for this clone: This likely stems from a read error, as it lies one base from a far larger clone. The chain joins TRBV4-3 to TRBJ1-2; D is perhaps TRBD1 (5 bases). Germline V CDR1 and CDR2: LGHNA, YSLEER. There are 14 residues in the CDR3. Trimming took 6 bases from V and 0 from J, leaving 11 bases between them. The CDR3 nucleotides read TGCGCCAGCAGTTCGACAGCGTCTAACTATGGCTACACCTTC. Translation: CASSSTASNYGYTF.

V gene TRBV25-1 combines with J gene TRBJ2-2; 8 bases align to TRBD2. The CDR3 contains 14 residues. Germline V CDR1 and CDR2: MGHDK, SYGVNS. J lost 4 bases, V lost 8 bases, and 6 bases had no gene match. CDR3 bases: TGTGCCAGCCGCCGGGAGGGGAGCACCGGGGAGCTGTTTTTT. Translating gives CASRREGSTGELFF.